A single sample is the source of the 30 T cell receptor beta chains below, sequenced in a study of T cells after yellow fever vaccination. TCRdb reanalysed the 5' RACE reads using MiXCR and keeps one entry per CDR3 protein. The sample has 350,000 to 450,000 distinct CDR3 sequences; roughly a sixth are singletons. The source was PBMCs, collected before the yellow fever booster vaccination. The receptors originated from a man aged 18 to 30 who received the YFV17D yellow fever vaccine.

This clonotype was found a few times. The chain has TRBV6-2 or TRBV6-3 and TRBJ2-1, with 12 bases fitting TRBD1. This CDR3 is built from 15 residues. V gave up 6 bases and J gave up 10 bases; unmatched junction bases: 10. Germline CDR1 and CDR2: MNHEY and SVGEGT. The CDR3 spells CASRTAGTGGREQFF. CDR3 bases: TGTGCCAGCAGGACAGCCGGGACAGGGGGCAGGGAGCAGTTCTTC.

CDR3 DNA: TGCGCCAGCAGCAGGACTAGCCCCCCCACAGATACGCAGTATTTT. This encodes CASSRTSPPTDTQYF. J is TRBJ2-3 and V is TRBV5-1, with 8 bases lining up with TRBD2. After removal of 4 bases from V and 2 bases from J, the junction contained 6 bases not matched to a gene. The CDR3 has 15 amino acids. Per the germline V gene, CDR1 is SGHRS and CDR2 is YFSETQ.

This clonotype has a handful of counts. This chain uses TRBV12-3 or TRBV12-4 with TRBJ2-1; D might be TRBD2 (5 bases). The germline V and J ends were trimmed by 7 bases and 1 base, with 14 bases remaining between them. The CDR3 has 15 amino acids. CDR3 sequence (DNA): TGTGCCAGCACCTACTCCGAGGGTTCCTACAATGAGCAGTTCTTC. It encodes CASTYSEGSYNEQFF.

The rearrangement uses TRBV29-1 and TRBJ2-5; perhaps TRBD1 as D (5 bases). Germline V CDR1 and CDR2: SQVTM, ANQGSEA. V lost 3 bases, J lost 1 base, and 9 bases lay in between. The CDR3 is 13 amino acids. In DNA, the CDR3 is TGCAGCGTTGATGGGGCGGCCCAAGAGACCCAGTACTTC. Translation gives CSVDGAAQETQYF. The whole variable domain, remainder taken from reference TRBV29-1 and TRBJ2-5, is SAVISQKPSRDICQRGTSLTIQCQVDSQVTMMFWYRQQPGQSLTLIATANQGSEATYESGFVIDKFPISRPNLTFSTLTVSNMSPEDSSIYLCSVDGAAQETQYFGPGTRLLVL.

The sample holds a few counts of this clonotype. A read error may account for a junction end that differs from germline. The V call is TRBV24-1, the J call TRBJ2-1; tentatively, D is TRBD2 (5 bases). This CDR3 is 13 amino acids long. The germline V gene encodes CDR1 KGHDR and CDR2 SFDVKD. Here the CDR3 DNA reads TGTGCCACCAGTGATATCGCCTCCCGAGGGTTGATCTTC. This codes for CATSDIASRGLIF.

This rearrangement joins TRBV20-1 to TRBJ1-1, with TRBD1 identical over 8 bases. V lost 5 bases to trimming and J lost 4 bases; unmatched junction nucleotides: 9. CDR3 length: 14 residues. Looked up from germline, CDR1 is DFQATT and CDR2 is SNEGSKA (reference sequence). In nucleotides, the CDR3 is TGCAGTGCTCCCCAGGGGGCGAGGAGCACTGAAGCTTTCTTT. Encoded protein: CSAPQGARSTEAFF.

This clonotype was counted only a few times. The rearrangement joins TRBV4-3 to TRBJ1-1; tentatively, D is TRBD1 (6 bases). Germline-derived CDR1 and CDR2 are LGHNA and YSLEER. V was trimmed by 6 bases and J by 4 bases, leaving 21 bases between them. This CDR3 spans 16 amino acids. The CDR3 sequence: CASRPTARGRVTEAFF. CDR3 bases: TGCGCCAGCAGGCCAACCGCCCGGGGGCGAGTCACTGAAGCTTTCTTT.

The chain combines TRBV7-2 with TRBJ2-7, with TRBD2 identical over 12 bases. Per the germline V gene, CDR1 is SGHTA and CDR2 is FQGNSA. Trimming cost V 5 bases and J 6 bases; bases outside gene matches: 8. This CDR3 contains 15 residues. The CDR3 bases are TGTGCCAGCAGCCCCGGACTAGCGGGGTGGTTCGAGCAGTACTTC. This encodes CASSPGLAGWFEQYF.

This clonotype was counted between two and nine times. The chain recombines TRBV4-3 with TRBJ2-5; no firm D call. Germline lookup yields CDR1 LGHNA and CDR2 YSLEER. This CDR3 comprises 14 residues. With 1 base removed from V and 7 bases from J, the gap between germline ends came to 13 bases. The CDR3 region has the DNA TGCGCCAGCAGCCAAGGGACCTTAGATGGGACCCAGTACTTC. Its protein is CASSQGTLDGTQYF.

The rearrangement links TRBV5-6 to TRBJ2-5; 12 nucleotides line up with TRBD2. V dropped 6 bases and J dropped 5; count of bases not matched to a gene: 2. CDR3 size: 13 residues. Germline V gene sequence: CDR1 SGHDT, CDR2 YYEEEE. CDR3 bases: TGTGCCAGCAAGCTAGCGGGGGGGGAGACCCAGTACTTC. Translation gives CASKLAGGETQYF.

Only a few counts were recorded for this clonotype. The chain carries TRBV6-5 and TRBJ2-5; TRBD2 matches 8 bases. Germline CDR1 and CDR2: MNHEY and SVGAGI. CDR3 length: 15 residues. Unmatched junction bases numbered 7, after V lost 5 bases and J lost 2 bases. DNA for the CDR3: TGTGCCAGCAGTCGGCCTACTAGCGGACAAGAGACCCAGTACTTC. Amino acids: CASSRPTSGQETQYF.

This clonotype was counted between two and nine times. CDR3 loop: CASSIGTATSYTF. CDR3 nucleotide sequence: TGTGCCAGTAGTATTGGGACAGCAACCAGCTACACCTTC. V usage is TRBV19 and J usage is TRBJ1-2; 7 bases agree with TRBD1. The CDR3 is 13 residues long. Losses at the gene ends were 3 bases for V and 9 bases for J; bases not matched to a gene: 7. The germline V gene has CDR1 LNHDA and CDR2 SQIVND (reference sequence).

This chain connects TRBV5-5 to TRBJ2-5; 12 nucleotides agree with TRBD2. V was clipped by 4 bases and J by 7 bases; unmatched bases: 11. Looked up from germline, CDR1 is SGHKS and CDR2 is YYEKEE (reference sequence). The CDR3 is 16 residues long. CDR3: CASSAGLAGSRPTQYF. CDR3 bases: TGTGCCAGCAGCGCAGGACTAGCGGGGTCCCGCCCGACCCAGTACTTC.

This clonotype was counted a few times. This chain links TRBV7-8 with TRBJ1-2, with a possible D match to TRBD1 (6 bases). Looked up from germline, CDR1 is SGHVS and CDR2 is FQNEAQ. CDR3 size: 15 residues. Trimming cost V 0 bases and J 7 bases, with 15 bases left between them. CDR3: CASSLAWAGGGGYTF. In nucleotides, the CDR3 is TGTGCCAGCAGCTTAGCGTGGGCTGGGGGCGGTGGCTACACCTTC. Full variable domain (rest looked up from reference TRBV7-8 and TRBJ1-2): GAGVSQSPRYKVAKRGQDVALRCDPISGHVSLFWYQQALGQGPEFLTYFQNEAQLDKSGLPSDRFFAERPEGSVSTLKIQRTQQEDSAVYLCASSLAWAGGGGYTFGSGTRLTVV.

CDR3 amino acids: CAISVRPATNTGELFF. CDR3 sequence (DNA): TGTGCCATCAGTGTGAGACCTGCTACGAACACCGGGGAGCTGTTTTTT. The chain is built from TRBV10-3 and TRBJ2-2; no firm D call. V shed 4 bases and J shed 0 bases, with 12 bases lying between them. The CDR3 runs to 16 residues. Per the germline V gene, CDR1 is ENHRY and CDR2 is SYGVKD.

The chain links TRBV6-5 to TRBJ1-2; D is ambiguous. CDR3 length: 13 residues. Germline CDR1 is MNHEY and CDR2 is SVGAGI. Trimming stripped 8 bases from V and 3 bases from J, with 13 bases between. CDR3 loop: CASSRFGDYGYTF. The CDR3 bases are TGTGCCAGCTCCAGGTTCGGGGACTATGGCTACACCTTC.

This CDR3 reads CASNLDRAGGYTF. In DNA, the CDR3 is TGTGCCAGCAACTTGGACAGGGCTGGTGGCTACACCTTC. V gene TRBV7-2 combines with J gene TRBJ1-2; TRBD1 aligns across 8 bases. The CDR3 sequence is 13 residues long. The germline V gene has CDR1 SGHTA and CDR2 FQGNSA. Losses at the gene ends were 7 bases for V and 7 bases for J; bases not matched to a gene: 8.

V usage is TRBV5-1 and J usage is TRBJ1-4; D call uncertain. V shed 4 bases and J shed 8 bases, with 15 bases lying between them. Per the germline V gene, CDR1 is SGHRS and CDR2 is YFSETQ. The length of the CDR3 is 14 residues. Here the CDR3 reads CASSLDFRVEKLFF. For the CDR3, the DNA is TGCGCCAGCAGCCTGGACTTTAGGGTCGAAAAACTGTTTTTT.

The chain uses TRBV27 and TRBJ1-1; no firm D call. The CDR3 runs 14 residues. Germline values: CDR1 MNHEY, CDR2 SMNVEV (reference sequence). With 9 bases removed from V and 3 bases from J, the gap between germline ends came to 17 bases. The CDR3 here is CASGSRIGDTEAFF. The CDR3 DNA is TGTGCCAGTGGGTCCCGCATTGGAGACACTGAAGCTTTCTTT.

The table lists this clonotype with a few counts. J is TRBJ2-7 and V is TRBV12-5; D unresolved. The CDR3 is 14 amino acids. Germline V gives CDR1 LGHNT, CDR2 FRNRAP. V lost 6 bases and J 2 bases, leaving 14 bases between the germline ends. The CDR3 coding sequence is TGTGCTAGTGGGAGGTCGGGCAGGCCCTACGAGCAGTACTTC. This sequence encodes CASGRSGRPYEQYF.

This clonotype turned up a few times. This chain joins TRBV29-1 and TRBJ2-1; D is ambiguous. Germline V gene lookup returns CDR1 SQVTM and CDR2 ANQGSEA. The CDR3 loop spans 12 amino acids. Trimming cost V 7 bases and J 2 bases, with 9 bases left between them. The DNA for the CDR3 is TGCAGCGCAGATGAGACCTACAATGAGCAGTTCTTC. It encodes CSADETYNEQFF.

This clonotype showed up just a few times. CDR3 coding DNA: TGCAGTGCTAGAGATCCTCGGACAGGGTCCCTTAGCGAGCAGTACTTC. This gives the protein CSARDPRTGSLSEQYF. The chain is built from TRBV20-1 and TRBJ2-7; 8 bases fit TRBD1. Germline V CDR1 and CDR2: DFQATT, SNEGSKA (reference sequence). With 0 bases clipped from V and 6 bases from J, the junction kept 13 bases outside the gene matches. The CDR3 runs to 16 residues.

The rearrangement links TRBV27 to TRBJ1-4; D possibly corresponds to TRBD1 (6 bases). V shed 4 bases and J shed 8 bases, with 17 bases lying between them. The CDR3 has 15 amino acids. Germline V gene sequence: CDR1 MNHEY, CDR2 SMNVEV (reference sequence). DNA for the CDR3: TGTGCCAGCAGTTCCGCTGACGGGGGGCGCGAAAAACTGTTTTTT. This gives the protein CASSSADGGREKLFF. Looking up the rest from reference TRBV27 and TRBJ1-4 gives the full variable domain: EAQVTQNPRYLITVTGKKLTVTCSQNMNHEYMSWYRQDPGLGLRQIYYSMNVEVTDKGDVPEGYKVSRKEKRNFPLILESPSPNQTSLYFCASSSADGGREKLFFGSGTQLSVL.

This clonotype was picked up a small number of times. This sequence joins TRBV15 and TRBJ1-1; a weak D match, TRBD1 (5 bases). Germline V gives CDR1 LNHNV, CDR2 YYDKDF (reference sequence). The CDR3 covers 14 residues. V was shortened by 2 bases and J by 6 bases, with 13 bases between the two germline ends. In nucleotides, the CDR3 is TGTGCCACCAGCAGACCCCTGGGGCAAGCTGAAGCTTTCTTT. It yields the protein CATSRPLGQAEAFF.

This clonotype was seen a handful of times. V and J are TRBV5-4 and TRBJ1-3; TRBD1 matches at 8 bases. Trimming at V came to 4 bases and at J to 11 bases, leaving 8 bases not matched to a gene. The CDR3 is made up of 13 amino acids. CDR1 and CDR2 (germline): SGHNT, YYREEE (reference sequence). The DNA for the CDR3 is TGTGCCAGCAGCCAACAGGGGGATCGCCCCATATATTTT. Its translation is CASSQQGDRPIYF.

The rearrangement joins TRBV9 to TRBJ1-2; D is unclear. The V end lost 8 bases, the J end lost 4 bases, and 24 bases lay between the germline ends. Looked up from germline, CDR1 is SGDLS and CDR2 is YYNGEE. The CDR3 sequence is 16 residues long. The CDR3 coding sequence is TGTGCCAGTACCAATACGGTCGGAACCCAGGTCTATGGCTACACCTTC. Encoded protein: CASTNTVGTQVYGYTF.

This clonotype appeared a few times. V gene TRBV2 combines with J gene TRBJ2-3; 7 bases are a match to TRBD1. Germline CDR1 is SNHLY and CDR2 is FYNNEI. The CDR3 has 14 amino acids. The J segment lost 4 bases and the V segment lost 5 bases, leaving 6 bases of the junction unmatched. The CDR3 nucleotides are TGTGCCAGCAGTTCACAGGGGAGATCAGATACGCAGTATTTT. The encoded protein is CASSSQGRSDTQYF.

Many counts were recorded for this clonotype. The chain has TRBV20-1 and TRBJ2-1; 8 bases match TRBD2. The germline V gene encodes CDR1 DFQATT and CDR2 SNEGSKA (reference sequence). The CDR3 contains 15 residues. Losses at the gene ends were 5 bases for V and 0 bases for J; bases not matched to a gene: 6. The CDR3 DNA is TGCAGTGCTGGCCGCGGGGGGAGCTCCTACAATGAGCAGTTCTTC. Residues: CSAGRGGSSYNEQFF.

This clonotype was picked up a small number of times. V gene TRBV6-2 or TRBV6-3 combines with J gene TRBJ2-1, with 11 positions matching TRBD2. The CDR3 runs 16 residues. Germline CDR1 MNHEY, CDR2 SVGEGT. The V segment lost 6 bases and the J segment 7 bases; nucleotides outside the gene matches: 11. The CDR3 protein is CASSPHSGGAGNEQFF. The CDR3 DNA reads as TGTGCCAGCAGCCCCCATAGCGGGGGGGCGGGGAATGAGCAGTTCTTC.

This clonotype was seen a handful of times. The genes are TRBV7-2 and TRBJ2-3; D is possibly TRBD1 or TRBD2 (5 bases each). Germline V gene sequence: CDR1 SGHTA, CDR2 FQGNSA. The ends were cut back, 8 bases at V and 2 bases at J, with 14 bases in the middle. The CDR3 extends over 14 amino acids. The CDR3 loop is CASGQLGVTDTQYF. The CDR3 DNA follows: TGTGCCAGCGGGCAACTAGGGGTCACAGATACGCAGTATTTT.